This paragraph covers one T cell receptor beta chain sequence. As yet, its antigen is unknown. Single viable CD3+CD4+CD8-CD45RO+ cells were sorted as the memory CD4+ T cells. Trimming left V 4 bases short and J 5 bases short, with 29 bases between. The CDR3 contains 20 residues. The germline V gene has CDR1 SNHLY and CDR2 FYNNEI. The data were taken from a study of memory CD4+ T cells and cytomegalovirus serostatus. Study outcomes and limitations: Of roughly 180 reported CMV TCRbeta sequences, 55 to 80 were found in memory CD4+ repertoires.

Here immunoSEQ multiplex PCR was the method, and the copy in TCRdb shows in-frame clones only, minus some. This sample has about 61,000 clones, with about three quarters found just once. V usage is TRBV2 and J usage is TRBJ2-2, with D possibly being TRBD1 (6 bases). This TCR derives from an adult in good health and CMV-seronegative. Some clones in this sample may be carry-over from other donors' samples. Sequenced sample: memory CD4+ T cells from blood. The CDR3 sequence: CASSGSPRSSGTSSTGELFF. The CDR3 DNA reads as TGTGCCAGCAGTGGATCCCCGAGAAGCTCCGGGACAAGTAGTACCGGGGAGCTGTTTTTT.